This T cell receptor beta chain was identified in a study of blood T cells in healthy people across ages. Study findings and constraints: Diversity figures derived from one million T cells were judged to underestimate the true value. More naive CD4+ cells and higher diversity were found in long-lived than in aged donors.

Comments on this clonotype: Its antigen is not known. An end of the junction differs from the germline gene, which may be a read error.

For the second PCR, which ran for about 6 to 11 cycles, a sample-barcoded 5' primer and a J-beta primer mix were used. TCRdb re-derived calls from the 5' RACE reads in MiXCR, one entry per CDR3 protein. The sample records under 800,000 distinct CDR3 sequences, around a fifth being singletons. Every participating donor contributed about 10 milliliters of peripheral blood through a draw. Total RNA amounts of at least 6 micrograms were extracted per sample. CDR3 length equals 11 residues. Germline V lookup: CDR1 DFQATT, CDR2 SNEGSKA (reference sequence). Specimen: blood. The chain links TRBV20-1 to TRBJ2-5; D remains ambiguous. The sequence derives from a man between 65 and 79 years old in good health. In nucleotides, the CDR3 is TGCAGTGCTAGAGATTCAGAGGCCCAGTACTTC. It encodes CSARDSEAQYF.